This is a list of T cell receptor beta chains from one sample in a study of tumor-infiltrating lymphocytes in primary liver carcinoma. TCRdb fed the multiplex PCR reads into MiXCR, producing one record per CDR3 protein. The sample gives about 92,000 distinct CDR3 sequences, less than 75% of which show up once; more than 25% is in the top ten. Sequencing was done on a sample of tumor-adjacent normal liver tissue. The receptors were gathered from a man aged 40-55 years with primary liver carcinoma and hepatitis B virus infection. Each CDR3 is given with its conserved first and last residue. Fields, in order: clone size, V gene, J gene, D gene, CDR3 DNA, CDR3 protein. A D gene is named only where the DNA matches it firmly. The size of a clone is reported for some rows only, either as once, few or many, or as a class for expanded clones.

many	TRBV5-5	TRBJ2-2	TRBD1	TGTGCCAGCAGCTCCCCACTCCAGGGGGCCGGGGAGCTGTTTTTT	CASSSPLQGAGELFF
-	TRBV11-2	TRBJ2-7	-	TGTGCCAGCAGCGCACTAGCAGGGCCCTATGAGCAGTACTTC	CASSALAGPYEQYF
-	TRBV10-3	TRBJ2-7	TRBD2	TGTGGCATCAGTGAGAGAGCGGGAGAGGACCACGAGCAGTACTTC	CGISERAGEDHEQYF
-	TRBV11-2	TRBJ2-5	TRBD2	TGTGCCATCAGTCGGGGGGACCAAGAGACCCAGTGCTTC	CAISRGDQETQCF
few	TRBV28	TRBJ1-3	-	TGTGCCACCCACGGGTCTGGAAACACCATATATTTT	CATHGSGNTIYF
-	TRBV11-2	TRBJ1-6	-	TGTGCCAGTAGCCCCCGGGCAGGCTTACTTAATTCACTCCTCCATTTT	CASSPRAGLLNSLLHF
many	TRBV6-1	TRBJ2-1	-	TGTGCCAGCTCAGCCGGGCACAATGAGCAGTTCTTC	CASSAGHNEQFF
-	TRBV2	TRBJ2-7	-	TGTGCCAGCTATATGGGAGAGTACGAGCACTACTTC	CASYMGEYEHYF
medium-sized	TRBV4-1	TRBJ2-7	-	TGCGCCAGCAGCCAAGATTTAGGAGTTCAATACGAGCAGTACTTC	CASSQDLGVQYEQYF
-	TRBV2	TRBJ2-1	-	TGTGCCAGCAGTGAAGACAGAAAGACTCAGTTCTTC	CASSEDRKTQFF
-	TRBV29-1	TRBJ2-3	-	TGCAGCGCTGCTAGGACAGCGCCCATAGATACGCAGTATTTT	CSAARTAPIDTQYF
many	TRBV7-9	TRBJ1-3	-	TGTGCCAGCAGCCCCGAATTCTCTGGAAACACCATATATTTT	CASSPEFSGNTIYF
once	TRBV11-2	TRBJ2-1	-	TGTGCCAGCAGCTCCCGGCAGGGAACCTACAATGAGCAGTCCTTC	CASSSRQGTYNEQSF
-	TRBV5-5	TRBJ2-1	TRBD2	TGTACCAGCAGCTCGGTAAGCGGGAACTTTGAGCAGTTCTTC	CTSSSVSGNFEQFF
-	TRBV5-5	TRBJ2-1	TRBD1	TGTGCCAGCAGCCCTGGACAGGATTCCTATAATGAGCAGTTCTTC	CASSPGQDSYNEQFF
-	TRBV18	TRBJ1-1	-	TGTGCCAGCTCACCACCAGGGAACACTGAAGCTTTCTTT	CASSPPGNTEAFF
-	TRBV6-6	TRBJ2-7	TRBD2	TGTGTTAGCAGTTTCCTCACTAGCGGGGATCCCTACGAGCAGTACTTC	CVSSFLTSGDPYEQYF
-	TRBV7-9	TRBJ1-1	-	TGTGCCAGCAGCCCAGAATACACTGAAGCTTTCTTT	CASSPEYTEAFF
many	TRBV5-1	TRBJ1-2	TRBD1	TGCGCCAGCAGCTCGACAGGGGGCTATGACTATGGCTACACCTTC	CASSSTGGYDYGYTF
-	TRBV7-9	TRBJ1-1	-	TGTCCCAGCAGCTCAGATCAGAGGGGGGCCGCTTTCTTT	CPSSSDQRGAAFF
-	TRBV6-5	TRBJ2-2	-	TGTGCCAGCAGGGAAGGGGTCCACATCGTGGAGCTGTTTTTT	CASREGVHIVELFF
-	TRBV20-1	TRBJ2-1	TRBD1	TGCAGTGCTAGCGAAGAGGGGGCCGGGGAAGATGAGCAGTTCTTC	CSASEEGAGEDEQFF
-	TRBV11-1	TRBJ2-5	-	TGTGCCAGCAGCCCACCCCCGGGGGTCAGGAAGGACTTCCGAGAGACACAGTACTTC	CASSPPPGVRKDFRETQYF
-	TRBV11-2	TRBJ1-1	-	TGTGCCAGCAGCACCGACTGGGGCGACCAAGCTTTCTTT	CASSTDWGDQAFF
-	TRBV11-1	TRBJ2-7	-	TGTACCAGCAGCTTAAGATCGCATTACGAGCAGTACTTC	CTSSLRSHYEQYF
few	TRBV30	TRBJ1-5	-	TGTGCCTGGAGCGGTCCGGACTCCCACTATCAGCATTTT	CAWSGPDSHYQHF
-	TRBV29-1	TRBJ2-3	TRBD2	TGCAGTGTTAATGACGGGAGGGCAGGAGATACGCAGTATTTT	CSVNDGRAGDTQYF
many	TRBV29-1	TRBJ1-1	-	TGCAGCGCCAGACTACCGAACACTGAAGCTTTCTTT	CSARLPNTEAFF
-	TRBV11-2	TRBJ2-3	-	TGTGCCAGCACCTTGACAGGAGAGGCAGATACGCAATATTTT	CASTLTGEADTQYF
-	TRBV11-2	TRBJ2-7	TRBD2	TGTGCCAGCACCCTAGAGCGGGGGATCGAGCAGTACTTC	CASTLERGIEQYF
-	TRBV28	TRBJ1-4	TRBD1	TGTGCCAGGAGTGCCGTTCGACAGGGGATGGCTAATGAAAAACTGTTTTTT	CARSAVRQGMANEKLFF
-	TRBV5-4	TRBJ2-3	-	TGTGCCAGCAGCTTGGAACCAGCGACTTACACAGATATGCAGTATTTT	CASSLEPATYTDMQYF
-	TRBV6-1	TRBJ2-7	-	TGTGCCAGCAGTGTAATGGCACACCGGAGTGACGAGCAGAACTTC	CASSVMAHRSDEQNF
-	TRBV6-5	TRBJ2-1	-	TGTGCCAACAGACAGGATGGGGGGCAAGGTGTCGGTGAGGAGTTCTTC	CANRQDGGQGVGEEFF
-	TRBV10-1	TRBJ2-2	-	TGCGCCAGCAGTGCTTCAAACACCTGGGAGCTGTTTTTT	CASSASNTWELFF
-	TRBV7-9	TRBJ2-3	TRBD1	TGTGCCAGCAGCCATAGGGGGCCGACAGATACGCAGTATTTT	CASSHRGPTDTQYF
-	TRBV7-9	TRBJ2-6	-	TGTGCCAGCAGCTTAGGGACAGCCGGCTCGGGGTTCTCTGGGGCCAACGTCCTGACTTTC	CASSLGTAGSGFSGANVLTF
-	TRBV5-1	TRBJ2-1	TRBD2	TGCGCCAGCAGCTTTAGCGGGAGTAGTAATGAGCAGTTATTC	CASSFSGSSNEQLF
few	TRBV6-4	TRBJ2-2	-	TGTGCCAGCAGTGACGCAGACACCGGGGAGCTGTTTTTT	CASSDADTGELFF
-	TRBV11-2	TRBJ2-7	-	TGTGCCAGCAGGGTAGTGGGAATCTACGAGCAGTACTTC	CASRVVGIYEQYF
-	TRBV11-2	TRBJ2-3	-	TGTGTCAGCAGCTTTGGCGGGGCAAGCACAGATACGCAGTATTTT	CVSSFGGASTDTQYF